This TCR beta chain was sequenced during a study of CD8+ T cells in alopecia areata. V trimming: 4 bases; J trimming: 6 bases; junction bases outside the gene matches: 16. The CDR3 length is 16 residues. Germline CDR1 is SGHRS and CDR2 is YFSETQ. Once RNA had been extracted, it was reverse transcribed into cDNA to act as the sequencing template. Some clones are missing from TCRdb's copy, which holds only in-frame ones; the method was immunoSEQ multiplex PCR. This table has some 51,000 clones, 95% to 97% appearing once. The input for sequencing was CD8+ T cells sorted from blood, taken at week 0. The gene calls are TRBV5-1 and TRBJ2-7, with 7 bases identical to TRBD1. This receptor was obtained from a human donor with alopecia areata. The CDR3 sequence is CASSPQVTGESGEQYF. The CDR3, as DNA: TGCGCCAGCAGCCCCCAGGTTACAGGGGAATCCGGCGAGCAGTACTTC.